The sequence of this TCR beta chain was determined in a study of blood T cell repertoires in COVID-19. Seattle's enrolled individuals joined amid active infection and were then monitored longitudinally. The length of the CDR3 is 16 residues. Trimming shortened V by 1 base and J by 2 bases, and 9 bases separated the two germline ends. Germline CDR1 and CDR2: MNHNS and SASEGT. Method: immunoSEQ multiplex PCR; TCRdb's copy keeps in-frame clones and lacks some. This sample has about 300,000 clones; around nine tenths occur once, and the top ten carry 1.5% to 2%. The sequenced sample was peripheral blood. This clonotype was obtained from a woman in her twenties or thirties with COVID-19, enrolled during active disease. This chain connects TRBV6-1 to TRBJ2-6; TRBD1 might be the D (5 bases). This CDR3 is CASSEDRGPGANVLTF. CDR3 DNA sequence: TGTGCCAGCAGTGAAGATAGGGGTCCTGGGGCCAACGTCCTGACTTTC.